This T cell receptor beta chain was captured in a study of blood T cell repertoires in COVID-19. Study at large: Researchers got acute and convalescent COVID-19 samples from the United States, Italy and Spain.

Libraries were prepared by immunoSEQ multiplex PCR; TCRdb keeps only in-frame clonotypes and omits some of them. The sample lists about 330,000 clones, around 80% occurring once. CDR3 length: 15 amino acids. Germline V gives CDR1 SGHVS, CDR2 FQNEAQ. Trimming removed 5 bases from V and 0 bases from J; junction bases left unmatched: 5. The sequence derives from a woman aged 50 to 60 with acute or convalescent COVID-19. The chain joins TRBV7-8 to TRBJ1-1; 8 bases are shared with TRBD1. Sequenced input: peripheral blood. CDR3 DNA: TGTGCCAGCAGCAGAAACAGGGGGGTGAACACTGAAGCTTTCTTT. It is translated as CASSRNRGVNTEAFF.